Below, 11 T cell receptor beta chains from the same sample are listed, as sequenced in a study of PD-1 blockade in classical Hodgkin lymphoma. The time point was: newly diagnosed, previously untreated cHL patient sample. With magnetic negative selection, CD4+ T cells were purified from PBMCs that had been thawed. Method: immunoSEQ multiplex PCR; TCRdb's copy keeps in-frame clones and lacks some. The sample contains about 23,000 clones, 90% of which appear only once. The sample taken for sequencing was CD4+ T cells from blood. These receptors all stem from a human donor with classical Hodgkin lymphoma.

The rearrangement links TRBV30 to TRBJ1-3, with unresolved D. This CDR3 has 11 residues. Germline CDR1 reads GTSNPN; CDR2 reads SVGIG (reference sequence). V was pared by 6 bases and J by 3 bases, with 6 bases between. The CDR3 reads CACHHGNTIYF. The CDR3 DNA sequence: TGTGCCTGTCACCATGGAAACACCATATATTTT.

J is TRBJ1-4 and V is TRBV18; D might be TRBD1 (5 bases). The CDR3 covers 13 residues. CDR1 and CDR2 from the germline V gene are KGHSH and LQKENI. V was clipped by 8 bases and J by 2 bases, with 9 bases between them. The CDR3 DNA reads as TGTGCCAGCCACGAGGGGACTAATGAAAAACTGTTTTTT. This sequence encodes CASHEGTNEKLFF.

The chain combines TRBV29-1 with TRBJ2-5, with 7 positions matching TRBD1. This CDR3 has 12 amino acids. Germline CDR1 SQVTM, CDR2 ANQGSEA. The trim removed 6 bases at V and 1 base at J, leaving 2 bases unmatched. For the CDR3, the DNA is TGCAGCGTCGACAGGGCCCAAGAGACCCAGTACTTC. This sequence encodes CSVDRAQETQYF.

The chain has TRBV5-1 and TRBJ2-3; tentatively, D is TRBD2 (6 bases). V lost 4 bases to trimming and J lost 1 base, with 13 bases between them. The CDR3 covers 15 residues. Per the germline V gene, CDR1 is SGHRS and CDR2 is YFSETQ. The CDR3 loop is CASSLQRAGTDTQYF. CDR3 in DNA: TGCGCCAGCAGCCTGCAGCGGGCCGGCACAGATACGCAGTATTTT.

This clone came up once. CDR3 in DNA: TGTGCCAGCAGCTCTCACCTCGGAGGGAGAGAGCAGTTCTTC. Protein sequence: CASSSHLGGREQFF. V and J are TRBV9 and TRBJ2-1; maybe TRBD2 (6 bases). Germline lookup yields CDR1 SGDLS and CDR2 YYNGEE. V shed 4 bases and J shed 10 bases, with 18 bases lying between them. This CDR3 comprises 14 residues.

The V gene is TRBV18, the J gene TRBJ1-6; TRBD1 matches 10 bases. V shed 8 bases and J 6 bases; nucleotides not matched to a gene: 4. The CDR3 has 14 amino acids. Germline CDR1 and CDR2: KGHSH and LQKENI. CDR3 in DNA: TGTGCCAGCAGGGACAGGGGAGGTAATTCACCCCTCCACTTT. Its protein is CASRDRGGNSPLHF.

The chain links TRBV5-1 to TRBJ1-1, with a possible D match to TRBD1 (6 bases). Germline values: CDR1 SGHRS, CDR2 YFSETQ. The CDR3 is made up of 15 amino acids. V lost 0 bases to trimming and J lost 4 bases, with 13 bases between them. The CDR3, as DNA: TGCGCCAGCAGCTTGGTTTACAGGGCGGGCACTGAAGCTTTCTTT. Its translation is CASSLVYRAGTEAFF.

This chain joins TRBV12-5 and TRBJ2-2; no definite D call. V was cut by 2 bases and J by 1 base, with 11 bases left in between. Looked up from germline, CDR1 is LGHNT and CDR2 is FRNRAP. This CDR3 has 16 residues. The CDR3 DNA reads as TGTGCTAGTGGTTTGCTACCGCCCCGGAACACCGGGGAGCTGTTTTTT. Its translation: CASGLLPPRNTGELFF.

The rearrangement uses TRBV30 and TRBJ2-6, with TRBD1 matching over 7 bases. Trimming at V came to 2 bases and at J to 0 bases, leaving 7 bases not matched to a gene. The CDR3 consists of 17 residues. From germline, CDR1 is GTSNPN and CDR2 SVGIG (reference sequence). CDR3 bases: TGTGCCTGGAGTAAACCGGGACAGATCTCTGGGGCCAACGTCCTGACTTTC. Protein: CAWSKPGQISGANVLTF.

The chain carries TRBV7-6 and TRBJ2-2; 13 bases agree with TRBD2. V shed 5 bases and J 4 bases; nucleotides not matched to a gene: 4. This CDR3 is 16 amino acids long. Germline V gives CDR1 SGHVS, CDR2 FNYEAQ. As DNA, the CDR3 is TGTGCCAGCAGCCCGAGACTAGCGGGAGGCACCGGGGAGCTGTTTTTT. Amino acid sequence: CASSPRLAGGTGELFF.

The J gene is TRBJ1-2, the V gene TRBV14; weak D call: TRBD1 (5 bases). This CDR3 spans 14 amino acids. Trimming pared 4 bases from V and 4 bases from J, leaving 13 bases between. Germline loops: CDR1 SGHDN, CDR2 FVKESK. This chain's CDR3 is CASSLGTEPYGYTF. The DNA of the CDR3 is TGTGCCAGCAGCCTCGGGACGGAACCCTATGGCTACACCTTC.